This is a list of T cell receptor beta chains from one sample in a study of T cell changes during pregnancy in multiple sclerosis. Repertoires were generated with immunoSEQ multiplex PCR, while TCRdb's copy carries only in-frame clones and drops some. Altogether roughly 30,000 clones are present, roughly 87% being singletons, with the ten largest covering about 11%. This material consisted of CD8+ T cells from peripheral blood mononuclear cells, taken in the second trimester of pregnancy. These receptors were obtained from a female donor with multiple sclerosis, enrolled in a pregnancy study. The CDR3 runs from the conserved cysteine through the conserved F or W. Each record gives: J gene, V gene, clone size, D gene, CDR3 length, CDR3 protein, CDR3 DNA. The D gene is left open where the match is weak. Part of the rows lack a size; the others show once, few, many or a class for expanded clones.

TRBJ2-1	TRBV4-1	-	TRBD2	18	CASSQDGPLARVDNEQFF	TGCGCCAGCAGCCAAGATGGCCCACTAGCGAGAGTGGACAATGAGCAGTTCTTC
TRBJ2-7	TRBV11-2	few	TRBD1	16	CASSPLTGQGAYEQYF	TGTGCCAGCAGCCCTTTGACGGGACAGGGGGCGTACGAGCAGTACTTC
TRBJ2-1	TRBV4-1	-	TRBD1	15	CASSQGAGGYNEQFF	TGCGCCAGCAGCCAAGGGGCAGGGGGATACAATGAGCAGTTCTTC
TRBJ1-4	TRBV5-1	-	-	15	CASSLEGPGNEKLFF	TGCGCCAGCAGCTTGGAGGGCCCGGGAAATGAAAAACTGTTTTTT
TRBJ2-1	TRBV7-9	-	-	11	CASRLYNEQFF	TGTGCCAGCAGGTTGTATAATGAGCAGTTCTTC
TRBJ2-1	TRBV6-1	-	TRBD2	15	CASSERVAGGYEQFF	TGTGCCAGCAGTGAAAGGGTAGCGGGAGGCTATGAGCAGTTCTTC
TRBJ2-7	TRBV5-1	-	TRBD2	14	CASSRGGGTYEQYF	TGCGCCAGCAGCCGTGGGGGGGGGACCTACGAGCAGTACTTC
TRBJ1-4	TRBV18	-	-	14	CASSPLAGDEKLFF	TGTGCCAGCTCACCTTTAGCAGGGGACGAAAAACTGTTTTTT
TRBJ1-2	TRBV27	-	-	15	CASSFQGGGKYGYTF	TGTGCCAGCAGTTTTCAAGGGGGTGGGAAGTATGGCTACACCTTC
TRBJ2-2	TRBV29-1	once	TRBD1	14	CSVETGGITGELFF	TGCAGCGTTGAGACAGGGGGCATCACCGGGGAGCTGTTTTTT
TRBJ1-1	TRBV7-9	-	-	14	CASSGRGLNTEAFF	TGTGCCAGCAGCGGTCGGGGTTTGAACACTGAAGCTTTCTTT
TRBJ2-1	TRBV9	few	TRBD2	15	CASSGRTSENNEQFF	TGTGCCAGCAGCGGCAGGACTAGCGAGAACAATGAGCAGTTCTTC
TRBJ1-2	TRBV4-1	-	TRBD1	15	CASSHPGQELYGYTF	TGCGCCAGCAGCCACCCCGGACAGGAACTCTATGGCTACACCTTC
TRBJ2-7	TRBV30	-	-	14	CAFQRVLSSYEQYF	TGCGCCTTCCAGCGGGTTTTAAGCTCCTACGAGCAGTACTTC
TRBJ1-2	TRBV5-6	-	-	15	CASRETGLINYGYTF	TGTGCCAGCAGGGAGACAGGCTTAATTAACTATGGCTACACCTTC
TRBJ2-1	TRBV7-9	-	TRBD1	13	CASSSDRDDEQFF	TGTGCCAGCAGTTCGGACAGGGACGATGAGCAGTTCTTC
TRBJ2-1	TRBV19	-	TRBD1	15	CASSIGTGDYNEQFF	TGTGCCAGTAGTATTGGGACAGGGGACTACAATGAGCAGTTCTTC
TRBJ2-1	TRBV30	-	-	16	CAWSVQGAPELNEQFF	TGTGCCTGGAGTGTACAAGGGGCGCCCGAACTCAATGAGCAGTTCTTC
TRBJ2-7	TRBV7-8	-	TRBD2	16	CASSLEGSGGTYEQYF	TGTGCCAGCAGCTTAGAAGGTAGCGGGGGGACCTACGAGCAGTACTTC
TRBJ2-7	TRBV7-6	-	TRBD2	14	CASSLAGGPREQYF	TGTGCCAGCAGCCTAGCGGGAGGGCCGAGAGAGCAGTACTTC
TRBJ2-5	TRBV6-1	-	TRBD1	15	CASSRDRGFQETQYF	TGTGCCAGCAGTAGGGACAGGGGTTTTCAAGAGACCCAGTACTTC
TRBJ2-5	TRBV28	-	-	13	CASRATGGQTQYF	TGTGCCAGCAGGGCGACAGGTGGGCAGACCCAGTACTTC
TRBJ2-1	TRBV6-1	-	TRBD1	14	CASGGGQGGNEQFF	TGTGCCAGCGGAGGGGGACAGGGGGGTAATGAGCAGTTCTTC
TRBJ2-1	TRBV2	-	TRBD2	18	CASTRVREGLSSYNEQFF	TGTGCCAGCACAAGGGTTAGGGAGGGATTAAGCTCCTACAATGAGCAGTTCTTC
TRBJ1-4	TRBV5-6	-	-	15	CASSPRGGLGEKLFF	TGTGCCAGCAGCCCTCGGGGGGGGCTAGGTGAAAAACTGTTTTTT
TRBJ1-5	TRBV6-1	-	-	15	CASSEGPGGNQPQHF	TGTGCCAGCAGTGAAGGCCCAGGGGGCAATCAGCCCCAGCATTTT
TRBJ2-7	TRBV28	-	-	12	CASSLRGYEQYF	TGTGCCAGCAGTTTAAGGGGCTACGAGCAGTACTTC
TRBJ2-3	TRBV4-1	-	TRBD2	16	CASSPSGAGGTDTQYF	TGCGCCAGCAGCCCTTCAGGGGCGGGAGGTACGGATACGCAGTATTTT
TRBJ1-2	TRBV5-5	-	TRBD1	13	CASSLAGTASWTF	TGTGCCAGCAGCTTGGCCGGGACAGCGAGCTGGACCTTC
TRBJ1-1	TRBV28	few	-	14	CASSLSSGGLEAFF	TGTGCCAGCAGTTTATCCTCGGGTGGACTCGAAGCTTTCTTT
TRBJ1-4	TRBV29-1	-	-	13	CSVLQGPNEKLFF	TGCAGCGTGTTACAGGGCCCTAATGAAAAACTGTTTTTT
TRBJ2-7	TRBV4-2	few	-	15	CASSQKTESSYEQYF	TGTGCCAGCAGCCAAAAGACAGAGAGCTCCTACGAGCAGTACTTC